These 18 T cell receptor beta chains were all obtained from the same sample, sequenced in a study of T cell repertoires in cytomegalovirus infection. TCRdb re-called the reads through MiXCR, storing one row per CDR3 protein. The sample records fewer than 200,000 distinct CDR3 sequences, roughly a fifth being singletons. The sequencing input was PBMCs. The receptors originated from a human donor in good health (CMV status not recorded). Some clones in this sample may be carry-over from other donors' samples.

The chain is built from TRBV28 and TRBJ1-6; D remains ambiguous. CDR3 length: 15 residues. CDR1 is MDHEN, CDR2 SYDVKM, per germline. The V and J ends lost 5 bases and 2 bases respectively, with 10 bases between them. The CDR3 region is CASSALLTYNSPLHF. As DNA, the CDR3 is TGTGCCAGCAGTGCCCTGCTGACCTATAATTCACCCCTCCACTTT. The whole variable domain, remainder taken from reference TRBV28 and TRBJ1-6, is DVKVTQSSRYLVKRTGEKVFLECVQDMDHENMFWYRQDPGLGLRLIYFSYDVKMKEKGDIPEGYSVSREKKERFSLILESASTNQTSMYLCASSALLTYNSPLHFGNGTRLTVT.

The DNA of the CDR3 is TGTGCCAGCAGCTCTAAGCGGGAAGTCGGATCACCCCTCCACTTT. This sequence encodes CASSSKREVGSPLHF. This sequence joins TRBV5-4 and TRBJ1-6, with D unresolved. Per the germline V gene, CDR1 is SGHNT and CDR2 is YYREEE (reference sequence). CDR3 length: 15 amino acids. V lost 3 bases to trimming and J lost 10 bases, with 17 bases between them. The full variable domain, its missing parts supplied by reference TRBV5-4 and TRBJ1-6, is ETGVTQSPTHLIKTRGQQVTLRCSSQSGHNTVSWYQQALGQGPQFIFQYYREEENGRGNFPPRFSGLQFPNYSSELNVNALELDDSALYLCASSSKREVGSPLHFGNGTRLTVT.

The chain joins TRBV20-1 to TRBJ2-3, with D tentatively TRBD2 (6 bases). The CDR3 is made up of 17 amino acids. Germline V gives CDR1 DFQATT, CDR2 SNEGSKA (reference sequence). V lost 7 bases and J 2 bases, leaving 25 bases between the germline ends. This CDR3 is CSVIVAEANRDTDTQYF. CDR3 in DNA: TGCAGTGTTATAGTAGCGGAGGCTAATCGGGACACAGATACGCAGTATTTT.

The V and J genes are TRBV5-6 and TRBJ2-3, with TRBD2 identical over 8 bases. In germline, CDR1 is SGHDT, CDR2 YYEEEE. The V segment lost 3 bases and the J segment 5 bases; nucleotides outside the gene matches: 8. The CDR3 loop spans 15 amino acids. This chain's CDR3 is CASSSHGGAIDTQYF. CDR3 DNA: TGTGCCAGCAGCTCTCACGGGGGGGCTATAGATACGCAGTATTTT.

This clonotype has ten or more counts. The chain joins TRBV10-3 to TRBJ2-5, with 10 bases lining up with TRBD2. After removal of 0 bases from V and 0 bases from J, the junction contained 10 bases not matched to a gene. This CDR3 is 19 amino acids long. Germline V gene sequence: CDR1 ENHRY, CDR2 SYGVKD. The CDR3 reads CAISESGLAGDTYQETQYF. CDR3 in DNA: TGTGCCATCAGTGAGTCGGGGCTAGCGGGGGATACTTACCAAGAGACCCAGTACTTC.

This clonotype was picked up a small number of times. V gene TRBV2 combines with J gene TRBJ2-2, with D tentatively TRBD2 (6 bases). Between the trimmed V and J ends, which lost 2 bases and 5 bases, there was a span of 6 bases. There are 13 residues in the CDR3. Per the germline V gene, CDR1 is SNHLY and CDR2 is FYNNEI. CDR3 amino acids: CASSERGTGELFF. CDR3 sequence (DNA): TGTGCCAGCAGTGAACGGGGGACCGGGGAGCTGTTTTTT. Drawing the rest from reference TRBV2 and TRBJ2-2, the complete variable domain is EPEVTQTPSHQVTQMGQEVILRCVPISNHLYFYWYRQILGQKVEFLVSFYNNEISEKSEIFDDQFSVERPDGSNFTLKIRSTKLEDSAMYFCASSERGTGELFFGEGSRLTVL.

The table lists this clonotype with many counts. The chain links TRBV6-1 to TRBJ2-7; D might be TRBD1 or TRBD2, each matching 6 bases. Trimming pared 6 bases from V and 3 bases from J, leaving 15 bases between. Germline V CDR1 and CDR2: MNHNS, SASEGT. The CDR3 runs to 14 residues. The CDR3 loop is CASRSIAGHYEQYF. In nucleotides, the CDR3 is TGTGCCAGCAGATCCATTGCGGGACACTACGAGCAGTACTTC.

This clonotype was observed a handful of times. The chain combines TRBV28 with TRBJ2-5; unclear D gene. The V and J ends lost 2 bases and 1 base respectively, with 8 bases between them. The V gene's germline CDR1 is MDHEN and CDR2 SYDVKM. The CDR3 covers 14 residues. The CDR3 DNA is TGTGCCAGCAGTTTAAGGCCGATCCAAGAGACCCAGTACTTC. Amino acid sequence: CASSLRPIQETQYF.

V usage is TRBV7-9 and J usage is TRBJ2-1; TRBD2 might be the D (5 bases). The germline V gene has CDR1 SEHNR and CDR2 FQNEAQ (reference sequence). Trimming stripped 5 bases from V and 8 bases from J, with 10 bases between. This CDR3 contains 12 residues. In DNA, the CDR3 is TGTGCCAGCAGCCAAACTAGGGATGAGCAGTTCTTC. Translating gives CASSQTRDEQFF. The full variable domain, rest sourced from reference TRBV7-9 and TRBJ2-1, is DTGVSQNPRHKITKRGQNVTFRCDPISEHNRLYWYRQTLGQGPEFLTYFQNEAQLEKSRLLSDRFSAERPKGSFSTLEIQRTEQGDSAMYLCASSQTRDEQFFGPGTRLTVL.

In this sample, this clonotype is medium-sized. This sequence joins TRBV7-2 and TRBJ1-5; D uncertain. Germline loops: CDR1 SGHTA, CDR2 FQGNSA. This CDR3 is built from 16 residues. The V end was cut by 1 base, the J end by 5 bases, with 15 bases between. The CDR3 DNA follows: TGTGCCAGCAGCTTAGGCCTGAGCAGACTCTATCAGCCCCAGCATTTT. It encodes CASSLGLSRLYQPQHF.

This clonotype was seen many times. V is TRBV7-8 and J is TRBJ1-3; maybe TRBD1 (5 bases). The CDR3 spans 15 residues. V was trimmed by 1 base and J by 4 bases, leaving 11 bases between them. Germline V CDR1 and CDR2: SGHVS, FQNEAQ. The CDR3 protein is CASSLGRGKGNTIYF. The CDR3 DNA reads TGTGCCAGCAGCTTAGGGCGGGGGAAGGGAAACACCATATATTTT.

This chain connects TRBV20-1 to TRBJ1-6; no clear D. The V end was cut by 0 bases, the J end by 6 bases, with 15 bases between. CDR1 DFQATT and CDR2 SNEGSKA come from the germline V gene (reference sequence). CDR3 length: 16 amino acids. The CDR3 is CSARDLRTASNSPLHF. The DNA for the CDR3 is TGCAGTGCTAGAGATCTCAGGACGGCATCTAATTCACCCCTCCACTTT.

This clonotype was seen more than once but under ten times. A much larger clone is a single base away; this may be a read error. The CDR3 protein is CASSLGGTKDEQFF. DNA of the CDR3: TGTGCCAGCAGCTTAGGGGGGACTAAGGATGAGCAGTTCTTC. The V and J genes are TRBV7-2 and TRBJ2-1; 7 nucleotides match TRBD2. The germline CDR1 and CDR2 sequences are SGHTA and FQGNSA. The trim removed 1 base at V and 8 bases at J, leaving 5 bases unmatched. The CDR3 totals 14 residues.

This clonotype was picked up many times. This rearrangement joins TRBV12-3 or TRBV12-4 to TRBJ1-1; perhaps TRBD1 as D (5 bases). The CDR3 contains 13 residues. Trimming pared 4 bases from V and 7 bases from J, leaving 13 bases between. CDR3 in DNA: TGTGCCAGCAGTTGGAGGGGCCTAAGTGAAGCTTTCTTT. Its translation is CASSWRGLSEAFF.

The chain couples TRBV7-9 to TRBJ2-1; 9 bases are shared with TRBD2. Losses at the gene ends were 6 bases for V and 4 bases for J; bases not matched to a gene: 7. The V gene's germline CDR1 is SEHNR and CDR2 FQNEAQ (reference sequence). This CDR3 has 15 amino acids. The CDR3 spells CASRSSGGKYNEQFF. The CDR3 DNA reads TGTGCCAGCAGAAGTAGCGGGGGAAAATACAATGAGCAGTTCTTC.

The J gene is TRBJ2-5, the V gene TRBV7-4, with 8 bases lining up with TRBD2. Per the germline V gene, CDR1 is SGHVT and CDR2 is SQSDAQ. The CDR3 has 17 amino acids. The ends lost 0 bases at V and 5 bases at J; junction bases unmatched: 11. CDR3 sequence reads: CASSLAPGGLIAETQYF. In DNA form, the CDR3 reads TGTGCCAGCAGCTTAGCCCCGGGAGGGCTTATCGCGGAGACCCAGTACTTC.

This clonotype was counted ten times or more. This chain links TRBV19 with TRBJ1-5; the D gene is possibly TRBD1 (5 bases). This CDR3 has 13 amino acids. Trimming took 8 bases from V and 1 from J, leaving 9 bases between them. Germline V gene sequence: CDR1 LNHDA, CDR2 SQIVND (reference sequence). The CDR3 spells CASSGGSNQPQHF. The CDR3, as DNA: TGTGCCAGTTCCGGGGGAAGCAATCAGCCCCAGCATTTT.

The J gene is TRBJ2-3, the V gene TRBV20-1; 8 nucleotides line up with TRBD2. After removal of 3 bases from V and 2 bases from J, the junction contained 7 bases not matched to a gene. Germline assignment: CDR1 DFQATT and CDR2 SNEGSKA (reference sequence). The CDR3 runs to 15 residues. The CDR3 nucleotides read TGCAGTGCTAGTGGTGCGGGAGGATACACAGATACGCAGTATTTT. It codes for CSASGAGGYTDTQYF.